The T cell receptor (beta chain) under discussion was sequenced for a study of T-cell memory formation after mild COVID-19. Overall study context: In these data, TCR clusters were largely donor specific.

5'RACE, which relied on constant-segment primers, yielded TCR alpha and TCR beta cDNA libraries carrying sample barcodes and UMIs. In TCRdb, the 5' RACE reads were re-called with MiXCR into one record per CDR3 protein. There are a few hundred thousand distinct CDR3 sequences in the sample; 27% occur only once, and about 10% lies in the top ten. In regard to this clonotype: Its antigen is currently unknown.

Findings and caveats of the study: The finding that pre-infection memory included some responding clones suggested that cross-reactive memory joined.

This TCR derives from an adult woman who had mild COVID-19 (a few samples of this study predate the infection). Cell type and time point are not known. Sequencing was performed on PBMCs or a T cell subset sorted from them (not recorded which).

CDR3 residues: CASRRGFGTEAFF. The CDR3, as DNA: TGTGCCAGCAGGAGGGGATTTGGGACTGAAGCTTTCTTT. The chain recombines TRBV5-6 with TRBJ1-1, with D possibly being TRBD1 (5 bases). The CDR3 extends over 13 amino acids. Germline V gives CDR1 SGHDT, CDR2 YYEEEE. V lost 5 bases to trimming and J lost 5 bases, with 13 bases between them. Full variable domain (rest looked up from reference TRBV5-6 and TRBJ1-1): DAGVTQSPTHLIKTRGQQVTLRCSPKSGHDTVSWYQQALGQGPQFIFQYYEEEERQRGNFPDRFSGHQFPNYSSELNVNALLLGDSALYLCASRRGFGTEAFFGQGTRLTVV.